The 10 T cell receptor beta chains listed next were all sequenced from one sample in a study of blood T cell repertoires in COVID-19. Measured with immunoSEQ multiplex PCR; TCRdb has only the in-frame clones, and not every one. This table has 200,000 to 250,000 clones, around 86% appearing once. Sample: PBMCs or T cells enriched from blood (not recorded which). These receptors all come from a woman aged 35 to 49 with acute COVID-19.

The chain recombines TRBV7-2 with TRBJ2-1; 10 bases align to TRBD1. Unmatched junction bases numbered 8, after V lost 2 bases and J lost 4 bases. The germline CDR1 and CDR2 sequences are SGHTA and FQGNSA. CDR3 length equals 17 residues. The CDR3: CASSLRPRDRGYNEQFF. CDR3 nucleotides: TGTGCCAGCAGCTTAAGGCCCCGGGACAGGGGTTACAATGAGCAGTTCTTC.

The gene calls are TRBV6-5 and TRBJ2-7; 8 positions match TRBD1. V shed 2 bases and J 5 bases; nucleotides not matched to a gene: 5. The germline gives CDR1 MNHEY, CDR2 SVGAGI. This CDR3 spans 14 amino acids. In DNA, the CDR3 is TGTGCCAGCAGTTACGACAGGGGAAAGGACGAGCAGTACTTC. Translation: CASSYDRGKDEQYF.

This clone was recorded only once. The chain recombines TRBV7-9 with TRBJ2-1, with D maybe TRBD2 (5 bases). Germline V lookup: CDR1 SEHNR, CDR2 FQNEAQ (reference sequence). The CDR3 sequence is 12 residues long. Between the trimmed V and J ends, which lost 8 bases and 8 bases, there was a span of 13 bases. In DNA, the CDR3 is TGTGCCAGCCATGGAACGAGGGATGAGCAGTTCTTC. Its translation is CASHGTRDEQFF.

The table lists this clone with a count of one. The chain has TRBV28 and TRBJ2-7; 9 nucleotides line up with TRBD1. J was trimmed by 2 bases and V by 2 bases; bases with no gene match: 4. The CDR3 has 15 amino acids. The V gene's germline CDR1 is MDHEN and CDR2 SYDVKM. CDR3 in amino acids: CASSLVGQGTYEQYF. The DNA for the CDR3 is TGTGCCAGCAGTTTAGTGGGACAGGGAACCTACGAGCAGTACTTC.

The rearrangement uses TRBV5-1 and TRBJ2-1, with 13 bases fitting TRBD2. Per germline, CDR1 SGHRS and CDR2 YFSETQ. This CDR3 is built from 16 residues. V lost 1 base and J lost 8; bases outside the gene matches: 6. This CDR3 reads CASSLQLAGGPDEQFF. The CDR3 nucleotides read TGCGCCAGCAGCTTGCAACTAGCGGGAGGGCCAGATGAGCAGTTCTTC.

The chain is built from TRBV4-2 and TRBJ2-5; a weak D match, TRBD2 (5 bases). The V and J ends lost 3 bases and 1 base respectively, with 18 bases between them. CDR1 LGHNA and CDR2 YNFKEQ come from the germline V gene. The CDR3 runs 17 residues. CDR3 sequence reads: CASSQTAGGRRQETQYF. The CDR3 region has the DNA TGTGCCAGCAGCCAGACCGCGGGCGGGCGGCGCCAAGAGACCCAGTACTTC.

CDR3 in amino acids: CSVQRDMDTGELFF. CDR3 coding DNA: TGCAGCGTTCAGCGGGATATGGACACCGGGGAGCTGTTTTTT. The rearrangement uses TRBV29-1 and TRBJ2-2, with TRBD2 matching over 7 bases. Losses at the gene ends were 5 bases for V and 3 bases for J; bases not matched to a gene: 6. The CDR3 sequence is 14 residues long. Per germline, CDR1 SQVTM and CDR2 ANQGSEA.

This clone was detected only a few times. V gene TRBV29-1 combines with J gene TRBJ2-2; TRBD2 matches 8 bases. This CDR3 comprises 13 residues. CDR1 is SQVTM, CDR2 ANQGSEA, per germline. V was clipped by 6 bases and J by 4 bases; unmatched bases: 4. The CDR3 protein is CSVAGDLTGELFF. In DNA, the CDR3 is TGCAGCGTAGCGGGAGACCTCACCGGGGAGCTGTTTTTT.

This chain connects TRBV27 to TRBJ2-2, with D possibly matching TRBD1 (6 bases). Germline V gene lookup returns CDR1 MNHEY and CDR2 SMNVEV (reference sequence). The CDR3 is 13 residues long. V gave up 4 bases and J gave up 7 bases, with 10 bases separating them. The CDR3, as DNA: TGTGCCAGCAGTTGGACAGTCATCGGGGAGCTGTTTTTT. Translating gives CASSWTVIGELFF.

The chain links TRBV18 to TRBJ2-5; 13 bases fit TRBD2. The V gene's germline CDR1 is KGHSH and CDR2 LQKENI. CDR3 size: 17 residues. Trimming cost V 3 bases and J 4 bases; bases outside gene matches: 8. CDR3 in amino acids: CASSPGLAGPGGETQYF. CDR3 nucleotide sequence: TGTGCCAGCTCACCGGGACTAGCGGGGCCCGGGGGAGAGACCCAGTACTTC.